This is a list of T cell receptor beta chains from one sample in a study of tumor and adjacent non-tumor tissue in lung cancer. TCRdb fed the multiplex PCR reads into MiXCR, producing one record per CDR3 protein. The table has more than 70,000 distinct CDR3 sequences, roughly two thirds seen once. The sequenced sample was lung tumor tissue. These receptor sequences come from a man aged 70-80 years with non-small cell lung cancer. Both conserved end residues are trimmed from each CDR3.

v_gene,j_gene,CDR3aa
TRBV29-1,TRBJ2-2,SVDGKNTGELF
TRBV28,TRBJ2-3,ASSLDSRNTQY
TRBV10-2,TRBJ2-2,ASSDWGRPTRELY
TRBV11-2,TRBJ2-7,AGRADRSYEQY
TRBV28,TRBJ2-7,ASSLGWESGEQY
TRBV28,TRBJ2-5,ASVGDKKTQY
TRBV11-2,TRBJ2-3,ANGPIQGTKVTYMQY
TRBV5-5,TRBJ2-7,ASSFTGAPRYEQY
TRBV29-1,TRBJ2-3,SVPRQKNTDTQY
TRBV7-9,TRBJ2-7,NSSTRGSYEQY
TRBV11-3,TRBJ2-1,VSSSGGCLNEQF
TRBV20-1,TRBJ2-7,SVSDAGGISYKQY
TRBV29-1,TRBJ1-2,SVTGGGAGYGYT
TRBV29-1,TRBJ2-5,SVVILRETQY
TRBV12-3/TRBV12-4,TRBJ2-7,ASSPSDRDGEQY
TRBV20-1,TRBJ2-3,SAKQGNTQY
TRBV7-9,TRBJ2-1,ASSLDGTGSNEQF
TRBV24-1,TRBJ2-1,VTSDLYGSSYNEQF
TRBV28,TRBJ2-3,ASSPPRTRYTDTQY
TRBV11-2,TRBJ2-1,ASCLGKGGTYSEQF
TRBV29-1,TRBJ2-1,SVGETRQF
TRBV2,TRBJ1-4,ASRDGTQGIEKLF
TRBV19,TRBJ2-2,ASSRGQGGTGDLF
TRBV11-2,TRBJ2-2,AINLLRGSTGELF
TRBV20-1,TRBJ2-2,SAPGGGAGELF
TRBV27,TRBJ2-6,ASSFDGLPSGANVLT
TRBV6-4,TRBJ2-6,ASSDRDSSGANVLT
TRBV11-2,TRBJ2-5,ACSVTGGAIPQY
TRBV11-2,TRBJ2-1,ASRTWTACYNEQF
TRBV6-5,TRBJ1-3,ASSYSNPSSGNTIY
TRBV5-1,TRBJ2-7,ASSLGRSYEQY
TRBV11-2,TRBJ2-7,ASSFIDSKGEQY
TRBV28,TRBJ1-6,ASSPGLGASTPLH
TRBV10-1,TRBJ2-2,ASSGNPGLSTGELF
TRBV6-5,TRBJ2-3,VNSYSGLAQY
TRBV6-6,TRBJ2-7,ASKIEGAIGEHY
TRBV11-2,TRBJ2-6,ASSSPRKRGLWANVLT
TRBV5-1,TRBJ1-6,ASSGTGANSPLH
TRBV7-9,TRBJ2-5,ASSLDPPGTQY
TRBV29-1,TRBJ1-5,IVLGPPSQSNQPQH
TRBV19,TRBJ2-5,ASSTGAGDAETQY
TRBV20-1,TRBJ2-2,SARDRGAGTGELF
TRBV29-1,TRBJ2-2,SVELEEWQEIGELF
TRBV29-1,TRBJ1-3,SVEGGNTIY
TRBV7-3,TRBJ2-2,ASSLRPGGSDTGELF
TRBV4-2,TRBJ2-2,ASSQDWNTGELF
TRBV11-2,TRBJ1-1,ASSYTGPTEAF
TRBV20-1,TRBJ1-2,SAGTSGGLGYGYT
TRBV12-3/TRBV12-4,TRBJ1-4,VSSLALGQLNEKLF
TRBV20-1,TRBJ2-7,SARGALSGGPYEQH
TRBV4-1,TRBJ2-1,ASSRTAGRTYNEQF
TRBV10-2,TRBJ2-2,ASSDPSGVTGELF
TRBV29-1,TRBJ2-6,IVGVSSGANVLT